The rows below give T cell receptor beta chains drawn from one sample of a study of T cell responses to AZD1222 COVID-19 vaccine. Profiled with immunoSEQ multiplex PCR; TCRdb holds only in-frame clones, not every one. In the table there are about 130,000 clones, around 90% of which are singletons. This material consisted of peripheral blood, taken on day 0 of MenACWY control vaccination. The receptors originated from an adult in good health. The CDR3 runs from the conserved cysteine through the conserved F or W. The order of the fields is clone size, J gene, D gene, V gene, CDR3 DNA, CDR3 protein. A D gene is named only where the DNA matches it firmly. Where a row states a size, it is once, few, many or the class of an expanded clone; other rows omit it.

- | TRBJ1-1 | - | TRBV15 | TGTGCCACCAGCAGAGATGGCAGGGGTGTCTGGAACACTGAAGCTTTCTTT | CATSRDGRGVWNTEAFF
- | TRBJ2-7 | - | TRBV2 | TGTGCCAGCGGTGTACAGGGCCTCTACGAGCAGTACTTC | CASGVQGLYEQYF
- | TRBJ2-7 | - | TRBV5-1 | TGCGCCAGCAGCTCGGAATTCTACGAGCAGTACTTC | CASSSEFYEQYF
once | TRBJ2-2 | - | TRBV5-1 | TGCGCCAGCAGCCCGACATCAGGGACCGGGACCGGGGAGCTGTTTTTT | CASSPTSGTGTGELFF
- | TRBJ2-1 | - | TRBV28 | TGTGCCAGCAGTAATAGGGGTAATGAGCAGTTCTTC | CASSNRGNEQFF
- | TRBJ1-5 | - | TRBV19 | TGTGCCAGTAGTATCTGGCGGGGGGGAGGCGTCAATCAGCCCCAGCATTTT | CASSIWRGGGVNQPQHF
once | TRBJ2-7 | - | TRBV15 | TGTGCCACCAGCAGAGATCCAGCGAGGTACGAGCAGTACTTC | CATSRDPARYEQYF
- | TRBJ2-7 | - | TRBV12-3/TRBV12-4 | TGTGCCAGCAGTCCCCTAGCACCCGAGCAGTACTTC | CASSPLAPEQYF
- | TRBJ1-5 | - | TRBV11-2 | TGTGCCAGCAGCTTAGATCTCCCTGGTCAGCCCCAGCATTTT | CASSLDLPGQPQHF
- | TRBJ2-1 | - | TRBV10-1 | TGCGCCAGCAGTGAGTTAACCGGGACTCTGGAGAATGAGCAGTTCTTC | CASSELTGTLENEQFF
- | TRBJ2-2 | TRBD2 | TRBV9 | TGTGCCAGCAGCACCAGAGGACTAGCGGGAATTCCCGGGGAGCTGTTTTTT | CASSTRGLAGIPGELFF
- | TRBJ2-7 | - | TRBV10-3 | TGTGCCATCAGTGGCTGGACAGCCGGTGGCGAGCAGTACTTC | CAISGWTAGGEQYF
- | TRBJ1-1 | - | TRBV28 | TGTGCCGTAATAAACCGGGACACACCGGAAGCTTTCTTT | CAVINRDTPEAFF
once | TRBJ1-2 | - | TRBV27 | TGTGCCAGCAGTTTAGGAGGGCTGGACGATGGCTACACCTTC | CASSLGGLDDGYTF
- | TRBJ1-5 | - | TRBV27 | TGTGCCAGCAGTCCCAGGCGCGTTCAGCCCCAGCATTTT | CASSPRRVQPQHF
- | TRBJ2-7 | TRBD2 | TRBV7-6 | TGTGCCAGCAGCCGTACCATGGGACTAGCAGGTTACGAGCAGTACTTC | CASSRTMGLAGYEQYF
- | TRBJ2-3 | - | TRBV5-1 | TGCGCCAGCAGCTCAGTGGGGGTCACAGATACGCAGTATTTT | CASSSVGVTDTQYF
- | TRBJ1-2 | TRBD1 | TRBV6-5 | TGTGCCAGCAGATCTGAGACAGGGGGCAGAGGCTACACCTTC | CASRSETGGRGYTF
- | TRBJ1-5 | - | TRBV29-1 | TGCAGCGCCTCGGGGAATAGGGATCAGCCCCAGCATTTT | CSASGNRDQPQHF
- | TRBJ2-3 | TRBD2 | TRBV4-2 | TGTGCCAGCAGCCAAAGGAGACAGCTATTAGCGGGATTCCCAGATACGCAGTATTTT | CASSQRRQLLAGFPDTQYF
- | TRBJ1-6 | - | TRBV6-4 | TGTGCCAGCAGTGAGAGTTACAGTAATTCACCCCTCCACTTT | CASSESYSNSPLHF
- | TRBJ2-6 | - | TRBV5-1 | TGCGCCAGCAGCTTGGATTCGGGGAGAGCAGGGGCCAACGTCCTGACTTTC | CASSLDSGRAGANVLTF
once | TRBJ1-4 | - | TRBV5-4 | TGTGCCAGCAGCCTGGGGTTAGGTGAAAAACTGTTTTTT | CASSLGLGEKLFF
- | TRBJ2-7 | - | TRBV27 | TGTGCCAGCAGTTCCTCGGGCTACTCCTACGAGCAGTACTTC | CASSSSGYSYEQYF
- | TRBJ1-3 | - | TRBV25-1 | TGTGCCAGTGGGTTAGGGGGAAACACCATATATTTT | CASGLGGNTIYF
- | TRBJ1-2 | - | TRBV19 | TGTGCCAGTAGTGGGGAGCTTGGCTACACCTTC | CASSGELGYTF
- | TRBJ1-5 | TRBD1 | TRBV15 | TGTGCCACCAGCAGAGAACCAGGGGGCGTGATACATTTT | CATSREPGGVIHF
- | TRBJ2-1 | - | TRBV30 | TGTGCCTGGAACCGGGCAGTCTACAATGAGCAGTTCTTC | CAWNRAVYNEQFF
- | TRBJ2-7 | - | TRBV12-3/TRBV12-4 | TGTGCCAGCAGTTTAGTCCCGGGCGAGCAGTACTTC | CASSLVPGEQYF
few | TRBJ1-3 | TRBD1 | TRBV18 | TGTGCCAGCTCACCCGGCCAGGGGGCAGGTGGAAACACCATATATTTT | CASSPGQGAGGNTIYF
- | TRBJ1-2 | TRBD1 | TRBV5-1 | TGCGCCAGCAGCTACCGGGACAGGGGAAAAAATGGCTACACCTTC | CASSYRDRGKNGYTF
- | TRBJ2-7 | TRBD1 | TRBV30 | TGTGCCTGGAGTGTACACTCGAGGGGGCCCTCGGGCGACGAGCAGTACTTC | CAWSVHSRGPSGDEQYF
- | TRBJ1-1 | - | TRBV4-1 | TGCGCCAGCAGCGTTGGGTCAGGGGTCACTGAAGCTTTCTTT | CASSVGSGVTEAFF
- | TRBJ2-2 | TRBD2 | TRBV5-1 | TGCGCCAGCAGCCCAAGCGGGAGCGACACCGGGGAGCTGTTTTTT | CASSPSGSDTGELFF
- | TRBJ2-1 | - | TRBV27 | TGTGCCAGCAGTTCCCCATGGGCAGGGAACTACAATGAGCAGTTCTTC | CASSSPWAGNYNEQFF
- | TRBJ2-1 | - | TRBV4-1 | TGCGCCAGCAGCCAGTCTTTCGGGTCCTACAATGAGCAGTTCTTC | CASSQSFGSYNEQFF
- | TRBJ1-1 | TRBD1 | TRBV6-5 | TGTGCCAGCAGTTACGGGACAGGGGCTGAAGCTTTCTTT | CASSYGTGAEAFF
- | TRBJ1-5 | TRBD1 | TRBV3-1/TRBV3-2 | TGTGCCAGCAGCCAAACCAGGGGGAAGCCCCAGCATTTT | CASSQTRGKPQHF
- | TRBJ1-1 | - | TRBV28 | TGTGCCAGCAGTTTACAGAACACTGAAGCTTTCTTT | CASSLQNTEAFF
once | TRBJ2-5 | TRBD1 | TRBV18 | TGTGCCAGCTCCCGCGGCTGGACAGGGAAAGAGACCCAGTACTTC | CASSRGWTGKETQYF
few | TRBJ2-7 | TRBD2 | TRBV5-1 | TGCGCCAGCAGCTTGGTGGCGGGACTAGGGGCCTCCTACGAGCAGTACTTC | CASSLVAGLGASYEQYF
- | TRBJ2-7 | - | TRBV5-1 | TGCGCCAGCAGCTTGGGAGAGATTAGCTCCTACGAGCAGTACTTC | CASSLGEISSYEQYF
few | TRBJ1-1 | TRBD1 | TRBV24-1 | TGTGCCACCAGTGAAGACAGGGGTGGCACTGAAGCTTTCTTT | CATSEDRGGTEAFF
- | TRBJ2-1 | - | TRBV23-1 | TGCGCCAGCAGTCAATCGAAAGGGTCCAATGAGCAGTTCTTC | CASSQSKGSNEQFF
- | TRBJ2-3 | TRBD1 | TRBV27 | TGTGCCAGCAGTCCGAACTTGGGACAGGGGGTTGCAGATACGCAGTATTTT | CASSPNLGQGVADTQYF
- | TRBJ1-1 | TRBD1 | TRBV2 | TGTGCCAGCAGTGAAATGGCAGGGGGCCGGCCTGAAGCTTTCTTT | CASSEMAGGRPEAFF
- | TRBJ2-7 | - | TRBV28 | TGTGCCAGCAGTTTAACCTACGAGCAGTACTTC | CASSLTYEQYF
- | TRBJ2-1 | TRBD1 | TRBV15 | TGTGCCACCAGCAGAGATCGAAGGGGGCGCTACAATGAGCAGTTCTTC | CATSRDRRGRYNEQFF
- | TRBJ1-5 | - | TRBV7-9 | TGTGCCAGCAGCCTCTCAGGTGTTAGCAATCAGCCCCAGCATTTT | CASSLSGVSNQPQHF
- | TRBJ2-5 | - | TRBV10-1 | TGCGCCACGAGACATTTTGGACAGCAAGAGACCCAGTACTTC | CATRHFGQQETQYF